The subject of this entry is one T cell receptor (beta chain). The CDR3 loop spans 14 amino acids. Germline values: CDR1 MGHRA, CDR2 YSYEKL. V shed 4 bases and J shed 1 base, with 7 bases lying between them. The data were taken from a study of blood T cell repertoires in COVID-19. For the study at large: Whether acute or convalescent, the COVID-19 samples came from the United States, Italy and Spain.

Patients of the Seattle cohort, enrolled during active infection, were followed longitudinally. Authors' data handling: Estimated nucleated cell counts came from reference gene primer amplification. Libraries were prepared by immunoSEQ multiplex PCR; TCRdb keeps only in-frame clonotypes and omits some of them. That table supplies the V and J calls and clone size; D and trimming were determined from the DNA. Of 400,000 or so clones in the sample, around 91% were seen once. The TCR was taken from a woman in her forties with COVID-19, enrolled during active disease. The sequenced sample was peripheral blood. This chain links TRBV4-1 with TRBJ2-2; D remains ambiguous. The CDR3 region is CASSLAGNTGELFF. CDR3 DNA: TGCGCCAGCAGCCTGGCAGGGAACACCGGGGAGCTGTTTTTT.